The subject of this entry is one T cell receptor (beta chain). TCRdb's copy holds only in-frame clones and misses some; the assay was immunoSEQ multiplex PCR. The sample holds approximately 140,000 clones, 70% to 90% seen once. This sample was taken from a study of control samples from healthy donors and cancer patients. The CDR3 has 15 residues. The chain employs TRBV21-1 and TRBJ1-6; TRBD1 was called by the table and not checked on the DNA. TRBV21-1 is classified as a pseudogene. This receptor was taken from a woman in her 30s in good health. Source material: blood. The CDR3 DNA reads TGTGCCAGCAGCGACCGGGACAGGGATGCTTCACCCCTCCACTTT. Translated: CASSDRDRDASPLHF.